Sequencing of this T cell receptor (beta chain) was carried out in a study of CD8+ T cells in alopecia areata. Study in general: Recipients were approximately 6-10-week-old female C3H/HeJ mice grafted with skin from approximately 6-13-month-old C3H/HeJ donors with spontaneous alopecia. Study results and limitations: Among the cells sequenced in scalp samples are also the resident alphabeta T cells of normal skin. Patients displayed less clarity in TCR sharing than mice, a finding possibly related to HLA. Across lesional scalp, and particularly alopecia totalis/universalis, clonality surpassed that of normal scalp.

Reverse transcribed after extraction, RNA yielded cDNA as the sequencing template. Here immunoSEQ multiplex PCR was the method, and the copy in TCRdb shows in-frame clones only, minus some. This sample carries over 100,000 clones, none of them present only once. Details on this clone: Its antigen is not identified. Mouse names are used for the genes. The read comes to an end 4 residues before the CDR3 does, leaving the germline J gene to fill in the end.

This CDR3 region has 13 residues. Germline V gives CDR1 NSHNY, CDR2 SYGAGN. This clonotype was sampled from a C3H/HeJ mouse with alopecia areata. MHC haplotype here: H2-k. This chain links TRBV13-1 with TRBJ2-5; D gene ambiguous. Sequenced input: lesional skin. CDR3 DNA, as far as it was read: TGTGCCAGCAGTGATAATAAGGAAGAC. Protein sequence: CASSDNKED. The full CDR3 sequence reads CASSDNKEDTQYF.